These 18 T cell receptor beta chains were sequenced from one sample in a study of T cell repertoires in cytomegalovirus infection. No antigen has been identified for these receptors. Using its own MiXCR run on the reads, TCRdb lists one record per CDR3 protein. The repertoire consists of fewer than 1,000,000 distinct CDR3 sequences, with 30% to 40% occurring once and the leading ten covering roughly 13%. The material was cultured CD8+ T cells from PBMCs, obtained from culture after CMV antigen stimulation. The receptor source for this set is a human donor in good health (CMV status not recorded). Some clones in this sample may be carry-over from other donors' samples.

This rearrangement joins TRBV7-3 to TRBJ2-1, with 7 bases matching TRBD1. Trimming cost V 5 bases and J 12 bases; bases outside gene matches: 13. This CDR3 is 14 amino acids long. CDR1 is SGHTA and CDR2 is FQGTGA in the germline V gene. CDR3 sequence: CASSSRDSVLGQFF. The CDR3 nucleotides are TGTGCCAGCAGCAGCCGGGACAGCGTCCTCGGGCAGTTCTTC.

This clonotype was counted a single time. A junction end diverges from the germline sequence, so it may reflect a read error. This chain joins TRBV7-3 and TRBJ2-1; TRBD2 matches at 10 bases. Germline CDR1 is SGHTA and CDR2 is FQGTGA. CDR3 length: 15 residues. The CDR3 DNA is TGTGTCAGCAGCTTACGGAGCGGGGGGGCCGATGAGCAGTTCTTC. The encoded protein is CVSSLRSGGADEQFF.

The chain links TRBV7-9 to TRBJ2-3; weak D call: TRBD2 (6 bases). V gave up 3 bases and J gave up 0 bases, with 13 bases separating them. The germline V gene encodes CDR1 SEHNR and CDR2 FQNEAQ (reference sequence). CDR3 size: 16 residues. The CDR3 nucleotides read TGTGCCAGCAGCTTCACCCAGCGGGTTAGCACAGATACGCAGTATTTT. It codes for CASSFTQRVSTDTQYF.

The chain joins TRBV6-5 to TRBJ2-2; D is undetermined. Germline values: CDR1 MNHEY, CDR2 SVGAGI. The CDR3 has 16 residues. V dropped 2 bases and J dropped 7 bases, with 17 bases sitting between them. The CDR3, as DNA: TGTGCCAGCAGTTACGAGACATCTCCATCCCGCGGGGAGCTGTTTTTT. Protein product: CASSYETSPSRGELFF.

This clonotype has ten or more counts. CDR3 DNA sequence: TGTGCCAGCAGCTTACGTCGGGGGACTAGCGGAGCGAACACCGGGGAGCTGTTTTTT. It encodes CASSLRRGTSGANTGELFF. The chain links TRBV7-6 to TRBJ2-2, with 11 positions matching TRBD2. The V gene end was trimmed by 2 bases and the J gene end by 0 bases; junction bases not matched to a gene: 8. The germline gives CDR1 SGHVS, CDR2 FNYEAQ. The CDR3 extends over 19 amino acids.

This chain connects TRBV5-1 to TRBJ2-5; 12 bases agree with TRBD1. CDR1 SGHRS and CDR2 YFSETQ come from the germline V gene. J gave up 0 bases and V 4 bases, and 7 bases lay outside the gene matches. This CDR3 spans 17 amino acids. DNA for the CDR3: TGCGCCAGCAGCCCGGGGACAGGGGGCTGGTACCAAGAGACCCAGTACTTC. It translates to CASSPGTGGWYQETQYF.

V gene TRBV6-1 combines with J gene TRBJ1-1, with D unresolved. V lost 6 bases to trimming and J lost 8 bases, with 16 bases between them. The CDR3 has 13 residues. Per the germline V gene, CDR1 is MNHNS and CDR2 is SASEGT. CDR3 coding DNA: TGTGCCAGCAGCTTCTTAGAAGAGTCGGAAGCTTTCTTT. Translated, it gives CASSFLEESEAFF.

This chain's CDR3 is CASSLADGSYNEQFF. CDR3 sequence (DNA): TGTGCCAGCAGCTTAGCTGATGGCTCTTACAATGAGCAGTTCTTC. The rearrangement joins TRBV7-2 to TRBJ2-1; D gene unclear. The CDR3 has 15 residues. The germline CDR1 and CDR2 sequences are SGHTA and FQGNSA. Trimming removed 0 bases from V and 4 bases from J, with 10 bases in between.

The chain couples TRBV13 to TRBJ1-2, with 9 bases identical to TRBD1. Trimming cost V 5 bases and J 7 bases; bases outside gene matches: 11. The CDR3 is 15 residues long. CDR1 PRHDT and CDR2 FYEKMQ come from the germline V gene (reference sequence). CDR3 DNA: TGTGCCAGCAGCGCGGGACAGGGCCCCAGGTTTGGCTACACCTTC. This encodes CASSAGQGPRFGYTF.

Comment on this clonotype: A much larger clone differs from this one at a single base, so this may be a read error. The genes are TRBV7-2 and TRBJ2-1; D might be TRBD2 (7 bases). The CDR3 extends over 15 amino acids. Per the germline V gene, CDR1 is SGHTA and CDR2 is FQGNSA. V was clipped by 4 bases and J by 7 bases, with 17 bases between them. The CDR3 loop is CASSYDLGGRNEQFF. The CDR3 coding sequence is TGTGCCAGCAGCTATGATCTGGGGGGGCGGAATGAGCAGTTCTTC.

This chain links TRBV6-5 with TRBJ2-1, with TRBD2 matching 7 bases. CDR1 is MNHEY, CDR2 SVGAGI, per germline. V was clipped by 3 bases and J by 8 bases; unmatched bases: 7. The CDR3 extends over 14 amino acids. CDR3 loop: CASSYGKRGHEQFF. Written as DNA, the CDR3 is TGTGCCAGCAGTTATGGAAAGCGGGGTCATGAGCAGTTCTTC.

The chain links TRBV12-3 or TRBV12-4 to TRBJ2-5, with 7 bases that match TRBD1. Trimming took 7 bases from V and 5 from J; bases not matched to a gene: 7. The CDR3 spans 13 residues. CDR3 coding DNA: TGTGCCAGCACACTGACAGGGTTTGAGACCCAGTACTTC. Protein: CASTLTGFETQYF.

This clonotype was seen more than once but under ten times. The chain recombines TRBV6-2 or TRBV6-3 with TRBJ2-1; no clear D. CDR3 length equals 13 residues. Trimming shortened V by 8 bases and J by 4 bases, and 12 bases separated the two germline ends. Germline lookup yields CDR1 MNHEY and CDR2 SVGEGT. CDR3 residues: CASGQSLYNEQFF. CDR3 in DNA: TGTGCCAGCGGCCAGTCCTTATACAATGAGCAGTTCTTC.

This clonotype came up a few times. This chain links TRBV20-1 with TRBJ1-2, with D possibly matching TRBD1 (5 bases). The length of the CDR3 is 15 residues. Trimming cost V 3 bases and J 4 bases, with 18 bases left between them. Germline CDR1 and CDR2: DFQATT and SNEGSKA (reference sequence). In DNA form, the CDR3 reads TGCAGTGCTAGTGAAACCAGGGCTAGAGGCTATGGCTACACCTTC. This sequence encodes CSASETRARGYGYTF.

The genes are TRBV9 and TRBJ2-7; no firm D call. The germline CDR1 and CDR2 sequences are SGDLS and YYNGEE. With 4 bases removed from V and 2 bases from J, the gap between germline ends came to 13 bases. CDR3 length equals 14 residues. The chain's CDR3 is CASSPKEVPYEQYV. The CDR3 DNA sequence: TGTGCCAGCAGCCCAAAAGAGGTCCCCTACGAGCAGTACGTC.

This clonotype was counted ten times or more. The genes are TRBV7-6 and TRBJ1-1; 8 nucleotides line up with TRBD1. The CDR3 spans 15 residues. Losses at the gene ends were 1 base for V and 5 bases for J; bases not matched to a gene: 6. Per the germline V gene, CDR1 is SGHVS and CDR2 is FNYEAQ. The CDR3 nucleotides read TGTGCCAGCAGCTTAGATGACAGGGGTTGGACTGAAGCTTTCTTT. Its protein product is CASSLDDRGWTEAFF. The full variable domain, with the rest looked up from reference TRBV7-6 and TRBJ1-1, is GAGVSQSPRYKVTKRGQDVALRCDPISGHVSLYWYRQALGQGPEFLTYFNYEAQQDKSGLPNDRFSAERPEGSISTLTIQRTEQRDSAMYRCASSLDDRGWTEAFFGQGTRLTVV.

This clonotype appeared many times. This sequence joins TRBV7-8 and TRBJ1-4; tentative D call: TRBD1 (6 bases). The CDR3 contains 16 residues. V lost 5 bases and J 8 bases, leaving 21 bases between the germline ends. The germline gives CDR1 SGHVS, CDR2 FQNEAQ. The CDR3 nucleotides are TGTGCCAGCAGCCCCCCGGGGGTTGGGGGCGAGGAAAAACTGTTTTTT. Residues: CASSPPGVGGEEKLFF.

The V gene is TRBV3-1, the J gene TRBJ2-1; 7 nucleotides align to TRBD1. Germline CDR1 is LGHDT and CDR2 is YNNKEL (reference sequence). V shed 0 bases and J 2 bases; nucleotides not matched to a gene: 4. The CDR3 consists of 16 residues. The CDR3, as DNA: TGTGCCAGCAGCCAAGATGACGACAGGGCCTACAATGAGCAGTTCTTC. It codes for CASSQDDDRAYNEQFF.